The 31 T cell receptor beta chains below come from one sample, sequenced in a study of T cells in tuberculosis. Produced via immunoSEQ multiplex PCR; TCRdb's table is partial and in-frame only. The table lists about 37,000 clones, 90% to 95% of them singletons. Sequencing was performed on PBMCs. All receptors come from a donor aged 10 to 29 with latent tuberculosis or without tuberculosis infection. Some clones in this sample may be carry-over from other donors' samples.

On this clone itself: Other nucleotide sequences in the sample specify the same CDR3. The chain is built from TRBV7-6 and TRBJ1-2; possible D gene TRBD1, 5 bases. The CDR3 covers 13 residues. The germline gives CDR1 SGHVS, CDR2 FNYEAQ. The ends were cut back, 6 bases at V and 6 bases at J, with 14 bases in the middle. The CDR3 reads CASSPTGGNGYTF. As DNA, the CDR3 is TGTGCCAGCAGTCCTACCGGGGGAAATGGCTACACCTTC.

This clone appeared once. The rearrangement uses TRBV6-6 and TRBJ1-2; D may be TRBD1 (6 bases). Trimming shortened V by 0 bases and J by 4 bases, and 12 bases separated the two germline ends. This CDR3 contains 15 residues. The germline gives CDR1 MNHNY, CDR2 SVGAGI (reference sequence). The CDR3 nucleotides are TGTGCCAGCAGTTACTCCCCCGCAGGGGCCTATGGCTACACCTTC. Translated, it gives CASSYSPAGAYGYTF.

V is TRBV7-2 and J is TRBJ2-3, with TRBD2 identical over 9 bases. The ends lost 4 bases at V and 3 bases at J; junction bases unmatched: 5. The CDR3 is 15 residues long. Germline CDR1 is SGHTA and CDR2 is FQGNSA. The CDR3 bases are TGTGCCAGCAGCTCGCGGCTAGCGGGGACAGATACGCAGTATTTT. It translates to CASSSRLAGTDTQYF.

V usage is TRBV29-1 and J usage is TRBJ1-2, with 8 bases that match TRBD1. Germline V CDR1 and CDR2: SQVTM, ANQGSEA. The CDR3 consists of 14 residues. V shed 6 bases and J 6 bases; nucleotides not matched to a gene: 12. In DNA, the CDR3 is TGCAGCGTCCTACCGCCCAACAGGGGGAATGGCTACACCTTC. Protein product: CSVLPPNRGNGYTF. The entire variable domain, with the rest obtained from reference TRBV29-1 and TRBJ1-2, is as follows: SAVISQKPSRDICQRGTSLTIQCQVDSQVTMMFWYRQQPGQSLTLIATANQGSEATYESGFVIDKFPISRPNLTFSTLTVSNMSPEDSSIYLCSVLPPNRGNGYTFGSGTRLTVV.

This sequence joins TRBV2 and TRBJ2-7; the D gene is possibly TRBD1 (6 bases). Germline V gene sequence: CDR1 SNHLY, CDR2 FYNNEI. Trimming left V 8 bases short and J 0 bases short, with 14 bases between. The CDR3 covers 14 residues. The CDR3, as DNA: TGTGCCAGCTGCCGGACAGCAGTCTCCTACGAGCAGTACTTC. Encoded protein: CASCRTAVSYEQYF.

The J gene is TRBJ1-1, the V gene TRBV19, with a tentative D call TRBD1 (6 bases). Germline CDR1 and CDR2: LNHDA and SQIVND (reference sequence). This CDR3 is 13 amino acids long. V was cut by 5 bases and J by 4 bases, with 11 bases left in between. CDR3 DNA: TGTGCCAGTAGTGTACAGGGCCGCACTGAAGCTTTCTTT. Residues: CASSVQGRTEAFF.

The rearrangement joins TRBV5-1 to TRBJ1-6, with a tentative D call TRBD1 (5 bases). Germline V gene data show CDR1 as SGHRS and CDR2 as YFSETQ. Trimming removed 0 bases from V and 10 bases from J, with 17 bases in between. CDR3 size: 16 residues. CDR3 in amino acids: CASSLGLGHYESPLHF. CDR3 in DNA: TGCGCCAGCAGCTTGGGGCTGGGGCATTACGAATCACCCCTCCACTTT.

CDR3 sequence: CASSEVGSWGYTF. DNA for the CDR3: TGCGCCAGCAGTGAAGTCGGGTCGTGGGGCTACACCTTC. V is TRBV10-1 and J is TRBJ1-2; no clear D. Between the trimmed V and J ends, which lost 3 bases and 8 bases, there was a span of 13 bases. CDR3 size: 13 residues. CDR1 and CDR2 (germline): WNHNN, SYGVQD (reference sequence).

The V and J genes are TRBV5-1 and TRBJ2-3; 10 nucleotides line up with TRBD2. The CDR3 loop spans 16 amino acids. CDR1 is SGHRS and CDR2 is YFSETQ in the germline V gene. With V trimmed by 4 bases and J by 4 bases, 9 bases remained unmatched. The CDR3 reads CASSVKTSGPPDTQYF. The CDR3 coding sequence is TGCGCCAGCAGCGTGAAGACTAGCGGGCCCCCAGATACGCAGTATTTT.

About this clone itself: The junction departs from germline at one end; a sequencing error may be responsible. The chain recombines TRBV5-4 with TRBJ1-1; possible D gene TRBD1, 6 bases. The CDR3 has 15 amino acids. The V gene's germline CDR1 is SGHNT and CDR2 YYREEE (reference sequence). CDR3 in DNA: TGTGCCAGTAGCTTTTGGACAGACGTAAACACTGAAGCTTTCTTT. Its protein product is CASSFWTDVNTEAFF.

The chain combines TRBV14 with TRBJ2-4, with D possibly being TRBD1 (5 bases). CDR3 length equals 17 residues. Germline V gene lookup returns CDR1 SGHDN and CDR2 FVKESK. V gave up 0 bases and J gave up 2 bases, with 14 bases separating them. The CDR3, as DNA: TGTGCCAGCAGCCAAGAAGACAGTGAGCTGACCAAAAACATTCAGTACTTC. Protein product: CASSQEDSELTKNIQYF.

The chain combines TRBV5-1 with TRBJ2-3; no firm D call. Germline V lookup: CDR1 SGHRS, CDR2 YFSETQ. V was pared by 0 bases and J by 5 bases, with 10 bases between. CDR3 length: 14 residues. The CDR3 here is CASSLAGSIDTQYF. The CDR3 nucleotides are TGCGCCAGCAGCTTGGCCGGGTCCATAGATACGCAGTATTTT.

The CDR3 DNA sequence: TGTGCCAGCAGCTTAGCGGCGGGAGCGGACGAGCAGTACTTC. Its translation: CASSLAAGADEQYF. This chain joins TRBV7-2 and TRBJ2-7; 7 bases agree with TRBD2. Germline V CDR1 and CDR2: SGHTA, FQGNSA. The CDR3 is 14 residues long. Trimming at V came to 0 bases and at J to 5 bases, leaving 4 bases not matched to a gene.

V usage is TRBV6-5 and J usage is TRBJ2-2; D gene uncertain. The length of the CDR3 is 16 residues. Trimming took off 0 bases at V and 7 bases at J, with 15 bases between the two ends. CDR1 and CDR2 from the germline V gene are MNHEY and SVGAGI. The chain's CDR3 is CASSYSDTRQGGELFF. The CDR3 DNA reads TGTGCCAGCAGTTACTCAGACACTCGTCAAGGCGGGGAGCTGTTTTTT.

The CDR3 here is CASSISSGAGYTF. Written as DNA, the CDR3 is TGTGCCAGTAGTATCTCTTCAGGGGCGGGCTACACCTTC. The chain uses TRBV19 and TRBJ1-2; possible D gene TRBD1, 6 bases. Germline V lookup: CDR1 LNHDA, CDR2 SQIVND (reference sequence). This CDR3 has 13 amino acids. V gave up 3 bases and J gave up 8 bases, with 13 bases separating them.

V and J are TRBV25-1 and TRBJ1-1; D ambiguous. The CDR3 is 15 amino acids. V lost 3 bases, J lost 1 base, and 12 bases lay in between. Germline V lookup: CDR1 MGHDK, CDR2 SYGVNS. The CDR3 DNA sequence: TGTGCCAGCAGTGAGGAGGGATGGAGGAACACTGAAGCTTTCTTT. Its protein product is CASSEEGWRNTEAFF.

This sequence joins TRBV5-6 and TRBJ2-5, with D perhaps matching TRBD2 (5 bases). CDR3 length: 14 amino acids. Trimming shortened V by 6 bases and J by 5 bases, and 17 bases separated the two germline ends. Germline V gives CDR1 SGHDT, CDR2 YYEEEE. CDR3 bases: TGTGCCAGCACCGCCATGGGGAGCGAGGAGACCCAGTACTTC. This gives the protein CASTAMGSEETQYF.

There are a few counts of this clone. The CDR3 is CASSGRGNQPQHF. The CDR3 nucleotides read TGTGCCAGCAGTGGAAGAGGCAATCAGCCCCAGCATTTT. The V call is TRBV2, the J call TRBJ1-5; no clear D. Deletions cut 4 bases from V and 2 bases from J, with 6 bases between. CDR1 and CDR2 (germline): SNHLY, FYNNEI. The CDR3 consists of 13 residues.

The gene calls are TRBV9 and TRBJ1-2; possibly TRBD1 for D (6 bases). V shed 2 bases and J shed 2 bases, with 13 bases lying between them. The germline gives CDR1 SGDLS, CDR2 YYNGEE. The CDR3 consists of 15 residues. The CDR3 reads CASSVDRQGNYGYTF. Written as DNA, the CDR3 is TGTGCCAGCAGCGTGGATCGTCAGGGGAACTATGGCTACACCTTC.

V gene TRBV5-4 combines with J gene TRBJ1-6, with TRBD1 identical over 9 bases. Germline V gene lookup returns CDR1 SGHNT and CDR2 YYREEE (reference sequence). The CDR3 has 14 residues. J was trimmed by 9 bases and V by 8 bases; bases with no gene match: 9. The CDR3 reads CASSLGQGVSPLHF. CDR3 DNA sequence: TGTGCCAGTAGCCTGGGACAGGGAGTTTCACCCCTCCACTTT. The full variable domain, rest sourced from reference TRBV5-4 and TRBJ1-6, is ETGVTQSPTHLIKTRGQQVTLRCSSQSGHNTVSWYQQALGQGPQFIFQYYREEENGRGNFPPRFSGLQFPNYSSELNVNALELDDSALYLCASSLGQGVSPLHFGNGTRLTVT.

J is TRBJ2-7 and V is TRBV18, with a tentative D call TRBD2 (6 bases). The CDR3 has 12 residues. Germline CDR1 is KGHSH and CDR2 is LQKENI. V was shortened by 3 bases and J by 5 bases, with 8 bases between the two germline ends. This chain's CDR3 is CASSPGGNEQYF. CDR3 DNA sequence: TGTGCCAGCTCACCCGGCGGGAACGAGCAGTACTTC.

The chain combines TRBV2 with TRBJ1-2; tentative D call: TRBD1 (5 bases). The CDR3 covers 13 residues. Germline V gene sequence: CDR1 SNHLY, CDR2 FYNNEI. V was trimmed by 6 bases and J by 4 bases, leaving 12 bases between them. The DNA for the CDR3 is TGTGCCAGCAGATCCGGGGGTATCTATGGCTACACCTTC. Its translation is CASRSGGIYGYTF.

This clone has a handful of counts. The V call is TRBV5-1, the J call TRBJ1-2, with D uncertain. This CDR3 spans 13 amino acids. Trimming cost V 0 bases and J 1 base, with 4 bases left between them. Germline loops: CDR1 SGHRS, CDR2 YFSETQ. The chain's CDR3 is CASSLDSNYGYTF. The DNA of the CDR3 is TGCGCCAGCAGCTTGGACAGTAACTATGGCTACACCTTC.

The rearrangement joins TRBV6-4 to TRBJ1-6, with D tentatively TRBD1 (5 bases). The CDR3 consists of 14 residues. CDR1 MRHNA and CDR2 SNTAGT come from the germline V gene. Trimming removed 4 bases at V and 9 bases at J, with 13 bases between. This CDR3 is CASSVGGRGSPLHF. CDR3 bases: TGTGCCAGCAGTGTTGGCGGAAGGGGTTCACCCCTCCACTTT.

This sequence joins TRBV18 and TRBJ1-5; the D is unclear. This CDR3 is built from 14 residues. In germline, CDR1 is KGHSH, CDR2 LQKENI. Trimming stripped 2 bases from V and 3 bases from J, with 8 bases between. The CDR3 sequence is CASSPGLPNQPQHF. The CDR3 region has the DNA TGTGCCAGCTCACCAGGACTGCCCAATCAGCCCCAGCATTTT.

Here the CDR3 reads CASSLDLEEDTEAFF. The DNA for the CDR3 is TGTGCCAGCAGCTTAGATCTAGAGGAGGATACTGAAGCTTTCTTT. The chain uses TRBV7-8 and TRBJ1-1, with D hard to call. Germline V CDR1 and CDR2: SGHVS, FQNEAQ. This CDR3 comprises 15 residues. Trimming removed 1 base at V and 5 bases at J, with 14 bases between.

The rearrangement links TRBV15 to TRBJ1-3, with TRBD1 as a possible D gene (6 bases). V lost 2 bases, J lost 0 bases, and 11 bases lay in between. Germline values: CDR1 LNHNV, CDR2 YYDKDF (reference sequence). The CDR3 contains 16 residues. The CDR3 reads CATSRQRGGSGNTIYF. As DNA, the CDR3 is TGTGCCACCAGCAGACAGAGAGGGGGCTCTGGAAACACCATATATTTT.

The rearrangement joins TRBV6-5 to TRBJ1-1; 10 bases agree with TRBD1. The V gene's germline CDR1 is MNHEY and CDR2 SVGAGI. V gave up 6 bases and J gave up 2 bases; unmatched junction bases: 3. This CDR3 region has 14 residues. DNA for the CDR3: TGTGCCAGCAGGACAGGGGGCTATAACACTGAAGCTTTCTTT. This gives the protein CASRTGGYNTEAFF.

The rearrangement links TRBV19 to TRBJ1-1; maybe TRBD1 (6 bases). This CDR3 comprises 13 residues. The germline V and J ends were trimmed by 6 bases and 8 bases, with 16 bases remaining between them. Per germline, CDR1 LNHDA and CDR2 SQIVND (reference sequence). CDR3 in DNA: TGTGCCAGTAGCAATACAGGGTATTCGGAAGCTTTCTTT. Encoded protein: CASSNTGYSEAFF.

In DNA, the CDR3 is TGCGCCAGCAGCCGTGCTACCGCCAGCAATCAGCCCCAGCATTTT. It codes for CASSRATASNQPQHF. V gene TRBV4-1 combines with J gene TRBJ1-5; D is ambiguous. This CDR3 is 15 amino acids long. Germline lookup yields CDR1 MGHRA and CDR2 YSYEKL. Trimming left V 4 bases short and J 1 base short, with 11 bases between.

The V and J genes are TRBV7-9 and TRBJ1-4; TRBD1 agrees at 9 bases. The CDR3 runs to 18 residues. Trimming cost V 5 bases and J 1 base; bases outside gene matches: 11. Germline V gene sequence: CDR1 SEHNR, CDR2 FQNEAQ (reference sequence). In DNA form, the CDR3 reads TGTGCCAGCAGCGGAGATCCGGGACAGGGTTTAACTAATGAAAAACTGTTTTTT. Its protein is CASSGDPGQGLTNEKLFF.